What follows are 15 T cell receptor beta chains derived from one specimen sequenced in a study of cytomegalovirus exposure and HLA in healthy donors. Sequencing was performed with immunoSEQ multiplex PCR; in TCRdb, only in-frame clones are kept and a portion is missing. The data show fewer than 200,000 clones, approximately 89% seen once. Sequencing was performed on PBMCs. The source of these receptors is a man aged 18 to 29 in good health and CMV-seropositive.

The gene calls are TRBV9 and TRBJ1-2; no reliable D call. Germline V gene data show CDR1 as SGDLS and CDR2 as YYNGEE. V was pared by 0 bases and J by 4 bases, with 13 bases between. There are 15 residues in the CDR3. CDR3 region: CASSVAPGNSYGYTF. Written as DNA, the CDR3 is TGTGCCAGCAGCGTAGCTCCGGGAAATAGCTATGGCTACACCTTC.

In regard to this clone: Mismatch with germline at one junction end may stem from a read error. This chain uses TRBV10-3 with TRBJ2-2; TRBD1 agrees at 11 bases. Germline V lookup: CDR1 ENHRY, CDR2 SYGVKD. The CDR3 contains 16 residues. For the CDR3, the DNA is TGTGCCAGCAGTGAGCCGCCGGGACAGGGGGCCGGGGAGCTGTTTTTT. Its translation is CASSEPPGQGAGELFF.

This rearrangement joins TRBV9 to TRBJ1-2, with a possible D match to TRBD1 (5 bases). The CDR3 has 12 amino acids. Germline V gives CDR1 SGDLS, CDR2 YYNGEE. Trimming shortened V by 5 bases and J by 7 bases, and 12 bases separated the two germline ends. DNA of the CDR3: TGTGCCAGCAGTATCATCGGGGGTGGCTACACCTTC. Translation gives CASSIIGGGYTF.

The rearrangement links TRBV27 to TRBJ2-1, with D possibly being TRBD2 (6 bases). The CDR3 contains 17 residues. V was shortened by 2 bases and J by 4 bases, with 18 bases between the two germline ends. Germline V CDR1 and CDR2: MNHEY, SMNVEV (reference sequence). The CDR3 region has the DNA TGTGCCAGCAGTTTAGAGGCGACTAGTGGGCTTTACAATGAGCAGTTCTTC. This codes for CASSLEATSGLYNEQFF.

CDR3 nucleotide sequence: TGTGCCAGCAGCGCCGACACAAACGACAATGAGCAGTTCTTC. Its translation: CASSADTNDNEQFF. The V gene is TRBV7-2, the J gene TRBJ2-1, with D unclear. The V end was cut by 5 bases, the J end by 5 bases, with 13 bases between. CDR1 is SGHTA, CDR2 FQGNSA, per germline. The CDR3 sequence is 14 residues long.

DNA for the CDR3: TGTGCCAGCAGCTTAGCTGCCCAGGGAACCCCTGAAGCTTTCTTT. Its translation: CASSLAAQGTPEAFF. The V call is TRBV13, the J call TRBJ1-1; TRBD1 is a possible D gene (5 bases). Germline V gene data show CDR1 as PRHDT and CDR2 as FYEKMQ (reference sequence). This CDR3 is built from 15 residues. V shed 1 base and J shed 6 bases, with 15 bases lying between them.

This clone was seen repeatedly, ten times or more. The chain recombines TRBV6-5 with TRBJ1-1, with no clear D. Deletions cut 0 bases from V and 0 bases from J, with 2 bases between. The CDR3 spans 13 residues. Germline values: CDR1 MNHEY, CDR2 SVGAGI. DNA for the CDR3: TGTGCCAGCAGTTACTCCGTGAACACTGAAGCTTTCTTT. As protein: CASSYSVNTEAFF.

The chain's CDR3 is CASTLGDRLYGYTF. CDR3 bases: TGTGCCAGCACTTTGGGGGACAGGTTGTATGGCTACACCTTC. The chain combines TRBV7-9 with TRBJ1-2; 8 bases fit TRBD1. V shed 7 bases and J 5 bases; nucleotides not matched to a gene: 9. The germline gives CDR1 SEHNR, CDR2 FQNEAQ (reference sequence). The CDR3 is 14 residues long.

The J gene is TRBJ1-1, the V gene TRBV7-3, with D uncertain. CDR1 is SGHTA, CDR2 FQGTGA, per germline. V dropped 5 bases and J dropped 6 bases, with 19 bases sitting between them. The CDR3 length is 15 residues. The CDR3 nucleotides read TGTGCCAGCAGCAGCACCAACTCCGAACGGGCTGAAGCTTTCTTT. This sequence encodes CASSSTNSERAEAFF. Full variable domain (outside the CDR3, taken from reference TRBV7-3 and TRBJ1-1): GAGVSQTPSNKVTEKGKYVELRCDPISGHTALYWYRQSLGQGPEFLIYFQGTGAADDSGLPNDRFFAVRPEGSVSTLKIQRTERGDSAVYLCASSSTNSERAEAFFGQGTRLTVV.

V and J are TRBV27 and TRBJ2-2; 8 nucleotides match TRBD2. V was clipped by 3 bases and J by 7 bases; unmatched bases: 7. The CDR3 extends over 15 amino acids. Per germline, CDR1 MNHEY and CDR2 SMNVEV (reference sequence). The CDR3 DNA sequence: TGTGCCAGCAGTTTTCAGACGGCGGGGGGCGGGGAGCTGTTTTTT. This codes for CASSFQTAGGGELFF.

The V and J genes are TRBV6-4 and TRBJ2-7, with TRBD1 matching over 11 bases. Germline V gene data show CDR1 as MRHNA and CDR2 as SNTAGT. With V trimmed by 0 bases and J by 2 bases, 6 bases remained unmatched. The CDR3 runs 17 residues. The chain's CDR3 is CASSDSKEGQGAYEQYF. The CDR3 DNA reads as TGTGCCAGCAGTGACTCGAAGGAGGGACAGGGGGCCTACGAGCAGTACTTC.

The chain combines TRBV4-2 with TRBJ2-1; tentative D call: TRBD2 (5 bases). The CDR3 runs to 15 residues. With 0 bases removed from V and 5 bases from J, the gap between germline ends came to 11 bases. Germline V lookup: CDR1 LGHNA, CDR2 YNFKEQ. The CDR3 loop reads CASSQDVHGDNEQFF. CDR3 DNA sequence: TGTGCCAGCAGCCAAGATGTTCACGGGGACAATGAGCAGTTCTTC.

The V call is TRBV27, the J call TRBJ2-3, with 11 bases that match TRBD1. CDR3 length equals 17 residues. With V trimmed by 3 bases and J by 3 bases, 8 bases remained unmatched. Germline CDR1 and CDR2: MNHEY and SMNVEV (reference sequence). CDR3 sequence: CASSFIGTGGRTDTQYF. The CDR3 nucleotides read TGTGCCAGCAGTTTCATCGGGACAGGGGGTCGAACAGATACGCAGTATTTT.

V gene TRBV27 combines with J gene TRBJ2-7, with unresolved D. The germline V gene encodes CDR1 MNHEY and CDR2 SMNVEV (reference sequence). This CDR3 is built from 12 residues. Trimming pared 2 bases from V and 5 bases from J, leaving 7 bases between. CDR3 residues: CASSLPSHEQYF. The CDR3 coding sequence is TGTGCCAGCAGTTTACCATCCCACGAGCAGTACTTC.

Here the CDR3 reads CASSITGTGKDEQYF. Written as DNA, the CDR3 is TGTGCCAGTAGTATAACCGGGACAGGAAAGGACGAGCAGTACTTC. The chain carries TRBV19 and TRBJ2-7, with 8 positions matching TRBD1. Per the germline V gene, CDR1 is LNHDA and CDR2 is SQIVND (reference sequence). This CDR3 region has 15 residues. Germline trimming cut 2 bases from V and 5 bases from J; bases unmatched to any gene: 8.